This TCR beta chain was captured in a study of identical twins. V gave up 4 bases and J gave up 6 bases, with 13 bases separating them. CDR1 and CDR2 (germline): SEHNR, FQNEAQ (reference sequence). The CDR3 contains 13 residues. Only a few counts were recorded for this clonotype. TCRdb independently ran MiXCR on the 5' RACE reads; one entry per CDR3 protein. The data contain over 600,000 distinct CDR3 sequences, roughly 20% of them singletons. The same data also went into a second study, on T cells expressing NK-cell markers.

This sequence joins TRBV7-9 and TRBJ2-7; D ambiguous. The receptor comes from a woman aged 18-29 years in good health. The specimen was PBMCs. CDR3 DNA sequence: TGTGCCAGCAGCTCCTCGACCGCACCCGAGCAGTACTTC. Its protein is CASSSSTAPEQYF.